These 26 T cell receptor beta chains share one sample of origin, sequenced in a study of T cell repertoires in cytomegalovirus infection. TCRdb ran MiXCR on the reads and lists one entry per CDR3 protein. The table shows more than 500,000 distinct CDR3 sequences, with 15% to 20% occurring only once. What was sequenced was CD8+ T cells from PBMCs. These receptors all stem from a human donor in good health (CMV status not recorded). Some clones in this sample may be carry-over from other donors' samples.

This clonotype was detected many times. The chain employs TRBV12-3 or TRBV12-4 and TRBJ2-1; D is undetermined. The CDR3 consists of 15 residues. V lost 2 bases and J lost 0, with 8 bases in between. For the CDR3, the DNA is TGTGCCAGCAGTTTAACGCTTAACTCCTACAATGAGCAGTTCTTC. Translation gives CASSLTLNSYNEQFF.

There are many counts of this clonotype. The chain links TRBV2 to TRBJ2-7; D tentatively fits TRBD1 or TRBD2 (6 bases each). Trimming took 0 bases from V and 3 from J, leaving 12 bases between them. The V gene's germline CDR1 is SNHLY and CDR2 FYNNEI. The CDR3 length is 15 residues. CDR3 bases: TGTGCCAGCAGTGAAGCGGAGGAGGGGGACTACGAGCAGTACTTC. The encoded protein is CASSEAEEGDYEQYF.

The V call is TRBV6-6, the J call TRBJ1-2; no clear D gene. Trimming removed 0 bases from V and 7 bases from J, with 9 bases in between. This CDR3 spans 13 amino acids. Germline CDR1 MNHNY, CDR2 SVGAGI (reference sequence). CDR3 loop: CASSYSGESGYTF. Here the CDR3 DNA reads TGTGCCAGCAGTTACTCTGGGGAGAGTGGCTACACCTTC.

This clonotype occurred many times. The chain is built from TRBV28 and TRBJ2-5; D might be TRBD1 or TRBD2, each matching 5 bases. The CDR3 totals 18 residues. With 3 bases removed from V and 2 bases from J, the gap between germline ends came to 22 bases. Germline lookup yields CDR1 MDHEN and CDR2 SYDVKM. The CDR3 spells CASSFNEGSGPLQETQYF. The CDR3 DNA sequence: TGTGCCAGCAGTTTCAACGAGGGGTCGGGACCGCTACAAGAGACCCAGTACTTC.

This clonotype was detected many times. The chain employs TRBV12-3 or TRBV12-4 and TRBJ1-2; TRBD1 is a possible D gene (6 bases). Trimming pared 5 bases from V and 6 bases from J, leaving 19 bases between. The CDR3 runs to 15 residues. DNA for the CDR3: TGTGCCAGCAGTCCCAGTCTAGGGGGTGAGGATGGCTACACCTTC. Protein product: CASSPSLGGEDGYTF.

This clonotype was observed at least ten times. This chain links TRBV28 with TRBJ2-1; 8 bases agree with TRBD2. The J segment lost 8 bases and the V segment lost 7 bases, leaving 19 bases of the junction unmatched. There are 17 residues in the CDR3. Germline assignment: CDR1 MDHEN and CDR2 SYDVKM. CDR3 loop: CASTSDRGGRWLYEQFF. CDR3 DNA: TGTGCCAGCACCTCAGATCGGGGCGGGAGGTGGTTATATGAGCAGTTCTTC. Based on the CDR3 plus reference TRBV28 and TRBJ2-1, the full variable domain is DVKVTQSSRYLVKRTGEKVFLECVQDMDHENMFWYRQDPGLGLRLIYFSYDVKMKEKGDIPEGYSVSREKKERFSLILESASTNQTSMYLCASTSDRGGRWLYEQFFGPGTRLTVL.

The chain links TRBV14 to TRBJ1-3; perhaps TRBD1 as D (5 bases). The CDR3 sequence is 15 residues long. V lost 5 bases and J 3 bases, leaving 14 bases between the germline ends. Germline loops: CDR1 SGHDN, CDR2 FVKESK. For the CDR3, the DNA is TGTGCCAGCAGCTGGACGGAGGGGATTGGAAACACCATATATTTT. This sequence encodes CASSWTEGIGNTIYF.

This clonotype was counted a few times. This chain links TRBV5-4 with TRBJ2-7, with TRBD1 matching 9 bases. The junction had 8 bases not matched to a gene; V was cut back by 4 bases and J by 3 bases. Germline CDR1 and CDR2: SGHNT and YYREEE (reference sequence). The CDR3 sequence is 15 residues long. The chain's CDR3 is CASSADRGLIYEQYF. CDR3 sequence (DNA): TGTGCCAGCAGCGCGGACAGGGGTTTGATCTACGAGCAGTACTTC.

In its sample, this clonotype was seen many times. The rearrangement links TRBV7-8 to TRBJ2-7, with 13 positions matching TRBD2. CDR3 length equals 17 residues. The trim removed 2 bases at V and 1 base at J, leaving 5 bases unmatched. Looked up from germline, CDR1 is SGHVS and CDR2 is FQNEAQ. The CDR3 sequence is CASSLRTSGSRSYEQYF. The CDR3 DNA reads as TGTGCCAGCAGCTTAAGGACTAGCGGGAGTCGATCCTACGAGCAGTACTTC.

This clonotype was seen a few times. The chain couples TRBV28 to TRBJ2-3; 8 positions match TRBD2. In germline, CDR1 is MDHEN, CDR2 SYDVKM. The trim removed 3 bases at V and 4 bases at J, leaving 9 bases unmatched. CDR3 length: 16 amino acids. This chain's CDR3 is CASSFTAGGRADTQYF. The CDR3 DNA follows: TGTGCCAGCAGTTTTACTGCGGGAGGTCGTGCAGATACGCAGTATTTT.

This clonotype was counted many times. The gene calls are TRBV11-2 and TRBJ2-1, with TRBD2 matching 8 bases. The junction had 8 bases not matched to a gene; V was cut back by 2 bases and J by 5 bases. The CDR3 is 16 amino acids. The V gene's germline CDR1 is SGHAT and CDR2 FQNNGV. The CDR3 loop reads CASSLSDGGADNEQFF. The CDR3 nucleotides are TGTGCCAGCAGCTTATCCGACGGGGGGGCGGACAATGAGCAGTTCTTC.

This clonotype was counted many times. This CDR3 reads CASSPRGGLAGSYNEQFF. The CDR3 DNA sequence: TGCGCCAGCAGCCCCCGGGGCGGTCTAGCGGGATCTTACAATGAGCAGTTCTTC. The genes are TRBV4-1 and TRBJ2-1; 9 bases agree with TRBD2. Germline V gene data show CDR1 as MGHRA and CDR2 as YSYEKL. The CDR3 totals 18 residues. The V gene end was trimmed by 4 bases and the J gene end by 4 bases; junction bases not matched to a gene: 14.

The V gene is TRBV5-5, the J gene TRBJ1-5; D is possibly TRBD1 (5 bases). This CDR3 spans 15 amino acids. V was shortened by 1 base and J by 0 bases, with 8 bases between the two germline ends. Germline assignment: CDR1 SGHKS and CDR2 YYEKEE (reference sequence). The CDR3 spells CASSLRQYSNQPQHF. CDR3 sequence (DNA): TGTGCCAGCAGCTTGAGACAGTATAGCAATCAGCCCCAGCATTTT.

This clonotype was seen ten or more times. The chain is built from TRBV7-2 and TRBJ2-7; no reliable D call. V lost 2 bases and J lost 2, with 13 bases in between. CDR1 and CDR2 from the germline V gene are SGHTA and FQGNSA. This CDR3 contains 15 residues. The CDR3 nucleotides read TGTGCCAGCAGCTTAACACCGGGCACAGCCTACGAGCAGTACTTC. This codes for CASSLTPGTAYEQYF.

This clonotype was seen a handful of times. The chain links TRBV24-1 to TRBJ2-1, with TRBD1 matching over 10 bases. Germline CDR1 and CDR2: KGHDR and SFDVKD. V trimming: 2 bases; J trimming: 10 bases; junction bases outside the gene matches: 10. This CDR3 has 16 amino acids. The CDR3: CATSDYGQGGGGEQFF. As DNA, the CDR3 is TGTGCCACCAGTGATTACGGACAGGGGGGCGGGGGCGAGCAGTTCTTC.

This chain uses TRBV18 with TRBJ2-6, with 7 bases fitting TRBD2. Per the germline V gene, CDR1 is KGHSH and CDR2 is LQKENI. The CDR3 is 12 amino acids. The J segment lost 9 bases and the V segment lost 8 bases, leaving 4 bases of the junction unmatched. In DNA form, the CDR3 reads TGTGCCAGCCCCCGGGAGGACAACGTCCTGACTTTC. Protein: CASPREDNVLTF.

This clonotype was picked up a small number of times. CDR3 in amino acids: CASGISGGFTGELFF. Written as DNA, the CDR3 is TGTGCTAGTGGAATTAGCGGGGGATTCACCGGGGAGCTGTTTTTT. This chain connects TRBV12-5 to TRBJ2-2; 9 bases agree with TRBD2. After removal of 6 bases from V and 4 bases from J, the junction contained 6 bases not matched to a gene. The germline V gene has CDR1 LGHNT and CDR2 FRNRAP. The CDR3 contains 15 residues.

This clonotype occurred many times. The chain uses TRBV12-3 or TRBV12-4 and TRBJ2-1; TRBD1 agrees at 9 bases. The CDR3 consists of 17 residues. Losses at the gene ends were 0 bases for V and 4 bases for J; bases not matched to a gene: 7. As DNA, the CDR3 is TGTGCCAGCAGTTTAGCGATTGGACAGGGGCTTTACAATGAGCAGTTCTTC. It encodes CASSLAIGQGLYNEQFF.

The chain is built from TRBV5-6 and TRBJ1-5; perhaps TRBD1 as D (5 bases). This CDR3 region has 13 residues. The germline gives CDR1 SGHDT, CDR2 YYEEEE. V was cut by 3 bases and J by 9 bases, with 13 bases left in between. The CDR3 DNA reads TGTGCCAGCAGCTACGGGGGTAGTCGGCCCCAGCATTTT. Translating it yields CASSYGGSRPQHF.

This clonotype was counted ten times or more. This rearrangement joins TRBV10-2 to TRBJ1-3; D possibly corresponds to TRBD1 (6 bases). Deletions cut 5 bases from V and 0 bases from J, with 17 bases between. Germline CDR1 reads WSHSY; CDR2 reads SAAADI. The CDR3 runs 17 residues. The CDR3 nucleotides are TGCGCCAGCAGTCCCGTCGGGGCAGGGGACTCTGGAAACACCATATATTTT. Translation gives CASSPVGAGDSGNTIYF.

The chain couples TRBV27 to TRBJ1-4; D is uncertain. The CDR3 loop spans 15 amino acids. The V gene's germline CDR1 is MNHEY and CDR2 SMNVEV (reference sequence). Between the trimmed V and J ends, which lost 0 bases and 8 bases, there was a span of 13 bases. The CDR3 DNA follows: TGTGCCAGCAGTTTATCACCTGCTGCGAGCGAAAAACTGTTTTTT. Its translation is CASSLSPAASEKLFF.

This clonotype was seen only a few times. This sequence joins TRBV3-1 and TRBJ1-1; tentatively, D is TRBD1 (6 bases). The CDR3 contains 16 residues. V lost 0 bases to trimming and J lost 0 bases, with 11 bases between them. Germline loops: CDR1 LGHDT, CDR2 YNNKEL (reference sequence). This chain's CDR3 is CASSQDSNRVNTEAFF. CDR3 coding DNA: TGTGCCAGCAGCCAAGATAGTAACAGGGTGAACACTGAAGCTTTCTTT.

V gene TRBV4-2 combines with J gene TRBJ2-3; TRBD2 might be the D (6 bases). Trimming removed 0 bases at V and 2 bases at J, with 12 bases between. Germline V gives CDR1 LGHNA, CDR2 YNFKEQ. The CDR3 length is 16 residues. Here the CDR3 DNA reads TGTGCCAGCAGCCAAGATGGCAGCGGGCTCACAGATACGCAGTATTTT. Translation: CASSQDGSGLTDTQYF.

This clonotype showed up many times. This chain joins TRBV7-9 and TRBJ2-7, with D possibly called TRBD1 or TRBD2 (6 bases each). V was shortened by 4 bases and J by 2 bases, with 18 bases between the two germline ends. The CDR3 covers 16 residues. Germline lookup yields CDR1 SEHNR and CDR2 FQNEAQ (reference sequence). CDR3 loop: CASSSPGEGGPYEQYF. CDR3 sequence (DNA): TGTGCCAGCAGCTCGCCGGGCGAGGGGGGCCCCTACGAGCAGTACTTC. The entire variable domain, with the rest obtained from reference TRBV7-9 and TRBJ2-7, is as follows: DTGVSQNPRHKITKRGQNVTFRCDPISEHNRLYWYRQTLGQGPEFLTYFQNEAQLEKSRLLSDRFSAERPKGSFSTLEIQRTEQGDSAMYLCASSSPGEGGPYEQYFGPGTRLTVT.

This rearrangement joins TRBV28 to TRBJ1-5; possible D gene TRBD1, 5 bases. V lost 3 bases and J 2 bases, leaving 11 bases between the germline ends. Germline V gene sequence: CDR1 MDHEN, CDR2 SYDVKM. This CDR3 contains 15 residues. The CDR3 protein is CASSFRVGGNQPQHF. The CDR3 DNA follows: TGTGCCAGCAGTTTCAGGGTAGGGGGCAATCAGCCCCAGCATTTT.

This clonotype was seen repeatedly, ten times or more. The V and J genes are TRBV27 and TRBJ2-2, with 7 bases matching TRBD1. V lost 5 bases to trimming and J lost 1 base; unmatched junction nucleotides: 7. CDR3 length equals 16 residues. Germline values: CDR1 MNHEY, CDR2 SMNVEV (reference sequence). CDR3 sequence: CASSPIGTENTGELFF. As DNA, the CDR3 is TGTGCCAGCAGTCCCATTGGGACAGAGAACACCGGGGAGCTGTTTTTT.